The source of this T cell receptor (beta chain) is a study of shared T cell receptors in the human thymus. The J segment lost 7 bases and the V segment lost 2 bases, leaving 4 bases of the junction unmatched. Germline values: CDR1 GTSNPN, CDR2 SVGIG (reference sequence). CDR3 length: 14 amino acids. Clones were read by immunoSEQ multiplex PCR, and TCRdb kept only the in-frame ones, dropping some. The data contain more than 300,000 clones, roughly 94% of them singletons. This chain links TRBV30 with TRBJ2-1, with 11 bases aligning to TRBD1. The sequence was obtained from a human donor. The source material was thymocytes. CDR3 region: CAWSLDRGRNEQFF. The CDR3 DNA sequence: TGTGCCTGGAGTCTGGACAGGGGGCGGAATGAGCAGTTCTTC. Full variable domain (remainder filled in from reference TRBV30 and TRBJ2-1): SQTIHQWPATLVQPVGSPLSLECTVEGTSNPNLYWYRQAAGRGLQLLFYSVGIGQISSEVPQNLSASRPQDRQFILSSKKLLLSDSGFYLCAWSLDRGRNEQFFGPGTRLTVL.